Listed here are 20 T cell receptor beta chains from one sample, sequenced in a study of prognosis after radiotherapy for stage I lung cancer. The genomic DNA TCR beta CDR3 region underwent two rounds of multiplex PCR. The use of primers specific to each TRBV and TRBJ gene characterized first-round PCR. TCRdb analysed the multiplex PCR reads with MiXCR anew, one entry per CDR3 protein. The sample holds 11,000 to 15,000 distinct CDR3 sequences; around three fifths are singletons and the top ten take 20% to 30%. The sample here was PBMCs, taken before or after stereotactic body radiation therapy (not recorded which). The receptors were gathered from a donor over 45 with non-small cell lung cancer.

The rearrangement joins TRBV7-2 to TRBJ2-7, with D maybe TRBD2 (6 bases). This CDR3 is 14 amino acids long. Germline assignment: CDR1 SGHTA and CDR2 FQGNSA. V shed 5 bases and J shed 0 bases, with 11 bases lying between them. CDR3 amino acids: CASSLSGVSYEQYF. As DNA, the CDR3 is TGTGCCAGCAGCCTATCGGGAGTCTCCTACGAGCAGTACTTC.

The CDR3 protein is CASSGGDGNEQYF. The CDR3 nucleotides are TGTGCCAGCAGCGGTGGGGACGGTAACGAGCAGTACTTC. V and J are TRBV6-2 or TRBV6-3 and TRBJ2-7; D may match TRBD1 or TRBD2 (5 bases each). This CDR3 spans 13 amino acids. Between the trimmed V and J ends, which lost 6 bases and 5 bases, there was a span of 14 bases. Germline V gives CDR1 MNHEY, CDR2 SVGEGT.

This clonotype was detected many times. The V gene is TRBV28, the J gene TRBJ1-1, with TRBD1 matching over 9 bases. The CDR3 runs 16 residues. J gave up 4 bases and V 8 bases, and 14 bases lay outside the gene matches. Germline CDR1 is MDHEN and CDR2 is SYDVKM. The CDR3 DNA reads TGTGCCAGCGAAAGTTTGAGGGGACAGGGTACCACTGAAGCTTTCTTT. Protein product: CASESLRGQGTTEAFF.

To note about this clonotype: The likely explanation is a read error, given a far larger clone one base away. The chain carries TRBV7-9 and TRBJ2-1; tentatively, D is TRBD1 or TRBD2 (6 bases each). The germline V gene has CDR1 SEHNR and CDR2 FQNEAQ (reference sequence). CDR3 length equals 14 residues. The CDR3 reads CASSYGGVGNEKFF. The CDR3 nucleotides read TGTGCCAGCAGCTACGGGGGCGTGGGAAATGAGAAGTTCTTC. The whole variable domain, remainder taken from reference TRBV7-9 and TRBJ2-1, is DTGVSQNPRHKITKRGQNVTFRCDPISEHNRLYWYRQTLGQGPEFLTYFQNEAQLEKSRLLSDRFSAERPKGSFSTLEIQRTEQGDSAMYLCASSYGGVGNEKFFGPGTRLTVL.

The chain is built from TRBV9 and TRBJ2-2; D assignment may be TRBD1 or TRBD2 (5 bases each). Trimming pared 3 bases from V and 4 bases from J, leaving 28 bases between. Per germline, CDR1 SGDLS and CDR2 YYNGEE. The CDR3 loop spans 20 amino acids. The CDR3 sequence: CASSGRWDESEIWGTGELFF. The CDR3 nucleotides read TGTGCCAGCAGCGGGAGGTGGGACGAGTCCGAAATTTGGGGCACCGGGGAGCTGTTTTTT.

This clonotype has at least ten counts. The V gene is TRBV24-1, the J gene TRBJ1-2; 7 bases match TRBD1. Germline V gives CDR1 KGHDR, CDR2 SFDVKD. Losses at the gene ends were 2 bases for V and 3 bases for J; bases not matched to a gene: 2. The CDR3 contains 14 residues. The CDR3 nucleotides read TGTGCCACCAGTGATTCGACAGGGTACTATGGCTACACCTTC. It is translated as CATSDSTGYYGYTF.

This clonotype was observed a few times. The chain carries TRBV12-3 or TRBV12-4 and TRBJ1-2; D unclear. The CDR3 runs 13 residues. Trimming cost V 0 bases and J 7 bases, with 9 bases left between them. In nucleotides, the CDR3 is TGTGCCAGCAGTTTAGCGTTGGGGATTGGCTACACCTTC. Translation: CASSLALGIGYTF.

CDR3 DNA: TGTGCCAGCAGTTACTCCCTGACAGGGGAGGTAGAGACCCAGTACTTC. The encoded protein is CASSYSLTGEVETQYF. The chain employs TRBV6-2 or TRBV6-3 and TRBJ2-5; 8 positions agree with TRBD1. Germline V gene sequence: CDR1 MNHEY, CDR2 SVGEGT. The CDR3 length is 16 residues. Unmatched junction bases numbered 7, after V lost 0 bases and J lost 4 bases.

This clonotype was observed many times. This rearrangement joins TRBV20-1 to TRBJ2-3, with D perhaps TRBD1 (6 bases). The CDR3 length is 12 residues. The germline V and J ends were trimmed by 7 bases and 4 bases, with 12 bases remaining between them. From germline, CDR1 is DFQATT and CDR2 SNEGSKA (reference sequence). This chain's CDR3 is CSGGQDADTQYF. In DNA, the CDR3 is TGCAGTGGGGGGCAGGATGCAGATACGCAGTATTTT.

At least ten counts were recorded for this clonotype. This sequence joins TRBV10-3 and TRBJ1-2; 10 bases are a match to TRBD1. This CDR3 comprises 13 residues. Germline trimming cut 11 bases from V and 4 bases from J; bases unmatched to any gene: 7. The germline V gene has CDR1 ENHRY and CDR2 SYGVKD. The CDR3: CAVRQGASYGYTF. The CDR3 region has the DNA TGTGCCGTACGACAGGGGGCGAGCTATGGCTACACCTTC.

Many counts were recorded for this clonotype. The rearrangement links TRBV5-4 to TRBJ2-1; tentatively, D is TRBD2 (6 bases). In germline, CDR1 is SGHNT, CDR2 YYREEE (reference sequence). This CDR3 contains 15 residues. Trimming removed 4 bases at V and 3 bases at J, with 14 bases between. The CDR3 sequence: CASSPGGSGYNEQFF. The CDR3, as DNA: TGTGCCAGCAGCCCAGGAGGGAGTGGCTACAATGAGCAGTTCTTC.

This chain connects TRBV7-9 to TRBJ1-2; 9 bases are a match to TRBD1. The germline gives CDR1 SEHNR, CDR2 FQNEAQ (reference sequence). The CDR3 has 14 residues. V gave up 3 bases and J gave up 4 bases; unmatched junction bases: 3. The CDR3 nucleotides read TGTGCCAGCAGCTTGGGACAGGGCTCCTATGGCTACACCTTC. Protein product: CASSLGQGSYGYTF.

Concerning this clonotype: This likely came from a read error, as a far larger clone is one base away. This chain connects TRBV6-8 to TRBJ2-1, with 8 positions matching TRBD1. V lost 5 bases, J lost 9 bases, and 9 bases stayed unmatched. Germline CDR1 and CDR2: MNHGY and SAAAGT. The CDR3 is 14 residues long. DNA of the CDR3: TGTGCCAGCAGTCCCCGGACAGGGTGGATTGAGCAGTTCTTC. It is translated as CASSPRTGWIEQFF.

The CDR3 nucleotides are TGTGCCAGCAGCTTAAGAGTTGGGGGGGCCTACGAGCAGTACTTC. Translated: CASSLRVGGAYEQYF. This rearrangement joins TRBV7-2 to TRBJ2-7, with 7 bases fitting TRBD2. The germline gives CDR1 SGHTA, CDR2 FQGNSA. V was pared by 2 bases and J by 2 bases, with 6 bases of the junction left unmatched. The CDR3 is 15 residues long.

The genes are TRBV11-2 and TRBJ2-7, with no clear D. V lost 5 bases, J lost 2 bases, and 10 bases lay in between. This CDR3 is built from 13 residues. Germline loops: CDR1 SGHAT, CDR2 FQNNGV. For the CDR3, the DNA is TGTGCCAGCAGCGGAAAGGGCACCTACGAGCAGTACTTC. This gives the protein CASSGKGTYEQYF.

There are many counts of this clonotype. The CDR3 region has the DNA TGTGCCAGCAGCTTGTATATAGGGGGGGCGGCCCCCCTCGGACTTAGCGGGACCTACGAGCAGTACTTC. Translated: CASSLYIGGAAPLGLSGTYEQYF. V is TRBV5-6 and J is TRBJ2-7; 8 nucleotides align to TRBD2. CDR3 length: 23 amino acids. V dropped 1 base and J dropped 2; count of bases not matched to a gene: 29. CDR1 and CDR2 from the germline V gene are SGHDT and YYEEEE.

Regarding this clonotype: A far larger clone is a single base away, which makes a read error likely. The V and J genes are TRBV9 and TRBJ2-3; no definite D call. Germline V gives CDR1 SGDLS, CDR2 YYNGEE. The CDR3 is made up of 14 amino acids. The CDR3 reads CASSFQVSTDTQYF. CDR3 nucleotide sequence: TGCGCCAGCAGCTTCCAGGTTAGCACAGATACGCAGTATTTT.

The chain's CDR3 is CASSYSRTAGGNEQYF. CDR3 DNA: TGTGCCAGCAGTTACTCGCGTACCGCGGGGGGTAACGAGCAGTACTTC. The rearrangement links TRBV6-5 to TRBJ2-7, with 8 bases that match TRBD2. The CDR3 runs 16 residues. CDR1 is MNHEY, CDR2 SVGAGI, per germline. V dropped 0 bases and J dropped 5; count of bases not matched to a gene: 9.

This clonotype is medium-sized in the sample. The chain combines TRBV20-1 with TRBJ2-1; no clear D gene. This CDR3 contains 15 residues. The V end lost 0 bases, the J end lost 2 bases, and 11 bases lay between the germline ends. CDR1 DFQATT and CDR2 SNEGSKA come from the germline V gene (reference sequence). The CDR3 reads CSAREGVRPYNEQFF. The CDR3 region has the DNA TGCAGTGCTAGAGAGGGCGTTCGACCCTACAATGAGCAGTTCTTC.

This clonotype was counted many times. This sequence joins TRBV4-2 and TRBJ2-5; 14 positions agree with TRBD2. Germline loops: CDR1 LGHNA, CDR2 YNFKEQ. V lost 5 bases and J lost 4; bases outside the gene matches: 3. This CDR3 has 15 amino acids. The chain's CDR3 is CASSEGLAGVETQYF. The CDR3 coding sequence is TGTGCCAGCAGCGAGGGACTAGCGGGAGTAGAGACCCAGTACTTC.